This TCR beta chain was captured in a study of shared clonotypes between healthy human individuals. The CDR3 runs 14 residues. V lost 8 bases to trimming and J lost 0 bases; unmatched junction nucleotides: 4. Germline V CDR1 and CDR2: ENHRY, SYGVKD. Assay used: immunoSEQ multiplex PCR; TCRdb lists only in-frame clones, some missing. Of roughly 1,800,000 clones listed, less than 95% are singletons. Comments on this clone: The antigen is undetermined.

Whole-study findings and limits: Rarefaction curves obtained for sorted subsets showed sequencing incomplete despite large depth. Donors were few, which limited the genetic and exposure-history diversity represented.

CD45RO negativity and positive selection for CCR7 defined naive CD8 cells, a population that excluded terminally differentiated effector memory CD45RA+ cells. Donors were healthy HIV-negative adults without recently reported acute infections or vaccinations. This receptor was obtained from a man aged 18 to 30 in good health. The sequenced material came from naive CD8+ T cells sorted from blood. The J gene is TRBJ2-7, the V gene TRBV10-3; 10 bases align to TRBD1. The CDR3 nucleotides read TGTGCCATCGGGGGGACAGGGGACTCCTACGAGCAGTACTTC. It translates to CAIGGTGDSYEQYF.